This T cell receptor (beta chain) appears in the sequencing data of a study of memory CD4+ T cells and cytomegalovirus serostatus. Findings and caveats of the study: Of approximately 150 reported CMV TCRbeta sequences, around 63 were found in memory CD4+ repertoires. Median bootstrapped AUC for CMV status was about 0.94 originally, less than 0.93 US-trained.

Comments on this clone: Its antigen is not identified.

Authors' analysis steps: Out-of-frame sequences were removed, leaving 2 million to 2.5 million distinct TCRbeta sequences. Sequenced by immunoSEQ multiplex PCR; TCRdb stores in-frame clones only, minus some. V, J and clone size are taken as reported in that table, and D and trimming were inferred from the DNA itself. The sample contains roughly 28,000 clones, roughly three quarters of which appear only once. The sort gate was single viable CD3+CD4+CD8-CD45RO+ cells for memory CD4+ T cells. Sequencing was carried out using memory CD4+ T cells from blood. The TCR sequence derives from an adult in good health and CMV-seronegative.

The CDR3 spells CASSQPGTGVNTQYF. The DNA of the CDR3 is TGCGCCAGCAGCCAACCCGGGACAGGGGTAAATACGCAGTATTTT. The chain joins TRBV4-3 to TRBJ2-3; 10 bases are a match to TRBD1. Losses at the gene ends were 2 bases for V and 7 bases for J; bases not matched to a gene: 6. Germline lookup yields CDR1 LGHNA and CDR2 YSLEER. This CDR3 region has 15 residues.